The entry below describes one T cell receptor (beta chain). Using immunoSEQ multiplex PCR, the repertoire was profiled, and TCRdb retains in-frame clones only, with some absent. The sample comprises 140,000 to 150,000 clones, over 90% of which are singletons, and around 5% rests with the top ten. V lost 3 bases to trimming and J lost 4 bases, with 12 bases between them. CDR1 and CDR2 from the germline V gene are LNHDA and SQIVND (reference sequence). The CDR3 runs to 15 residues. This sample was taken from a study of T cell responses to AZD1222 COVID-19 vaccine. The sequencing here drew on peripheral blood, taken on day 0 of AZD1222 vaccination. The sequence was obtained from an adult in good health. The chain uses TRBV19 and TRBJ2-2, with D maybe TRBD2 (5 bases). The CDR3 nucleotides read TGTGCCAGTAGTATGTCCCGGGAAAGCACCGGGGAGCTGTTTTTT. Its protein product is CASSMSRESTGELFF.